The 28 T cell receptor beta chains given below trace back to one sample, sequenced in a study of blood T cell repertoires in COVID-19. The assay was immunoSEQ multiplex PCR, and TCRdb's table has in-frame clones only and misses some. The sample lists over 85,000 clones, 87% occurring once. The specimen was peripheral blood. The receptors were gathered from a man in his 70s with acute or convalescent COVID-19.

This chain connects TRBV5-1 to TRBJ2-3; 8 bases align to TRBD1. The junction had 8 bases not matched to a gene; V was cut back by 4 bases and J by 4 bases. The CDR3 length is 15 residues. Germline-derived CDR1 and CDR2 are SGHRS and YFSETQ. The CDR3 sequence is CASSKQGADADTQYF. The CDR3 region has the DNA TGCGCCAGCAGCAAGCAGGGGGCCGACGCAGATACGCAGTATTTT. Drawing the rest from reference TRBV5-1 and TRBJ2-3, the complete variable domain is KAGVTQTPRYLIKTRGQQVTLSCSPISGHRSVSWYQQTPGQGLQFLFEYFSETQRNKGNFPGRFSGRQFSNSRSEMNVSTLELGDSALYLCASSKQGADADTQYFGPGTRLTVL.

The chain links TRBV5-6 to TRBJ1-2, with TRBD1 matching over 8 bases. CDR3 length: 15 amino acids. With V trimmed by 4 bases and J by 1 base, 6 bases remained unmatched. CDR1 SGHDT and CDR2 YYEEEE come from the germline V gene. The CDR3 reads CASSPTGGGNYGYTF. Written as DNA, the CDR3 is TGTGCCAGCAGCCCCACAGGGGGAGGTAACTATGGCTACACCTTC.

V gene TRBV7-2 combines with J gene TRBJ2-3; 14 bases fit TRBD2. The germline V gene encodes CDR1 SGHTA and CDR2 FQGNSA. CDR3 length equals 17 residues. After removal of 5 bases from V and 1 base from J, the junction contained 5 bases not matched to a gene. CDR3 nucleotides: TGTGCCAGCAGCGAGACTAGCGGGGGGGCCGGCACAGATACGCAGTATTTT. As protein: CASSETSGGAGTDTQYF.

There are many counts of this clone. The CDR3 loop is CASSQARLVVYNEQFF. The CDR3 nucleotides read TGCGCCAGCAGCCAGGCCCGACTAGTCGTGTACAATGAGCAGTTCTTC. The chain couples TRBV4-1 to TRBJ2-1; tentative D call: TRBD2 (6 bases). Between the trimmed V and J ends, which lost 3 bases and 4 bases, there was a span of 16 bases. The CDR3 totals 16 residues. Germline lookup yields CDR1 MGHRA and CDR2 YSYEKL.

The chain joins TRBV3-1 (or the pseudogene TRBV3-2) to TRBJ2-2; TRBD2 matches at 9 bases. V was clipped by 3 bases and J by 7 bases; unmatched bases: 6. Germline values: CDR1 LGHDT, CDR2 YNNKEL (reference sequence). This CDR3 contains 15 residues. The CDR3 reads CASSQSGGRIGELFF. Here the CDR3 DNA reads TGTGCCAGCAGCCAGAGCGGGGGGAGGATCGGGGAGCTGTTTTTT.

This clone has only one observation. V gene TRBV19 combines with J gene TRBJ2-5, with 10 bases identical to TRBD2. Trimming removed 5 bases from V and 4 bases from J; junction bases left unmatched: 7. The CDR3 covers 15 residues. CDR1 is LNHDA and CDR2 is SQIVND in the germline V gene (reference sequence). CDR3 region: CASSPQRGGRETQYF. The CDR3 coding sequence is TGTGCCAGTAGTCCTCAGCGGGGGGGCCGAGAGACCCAGTACTTC.

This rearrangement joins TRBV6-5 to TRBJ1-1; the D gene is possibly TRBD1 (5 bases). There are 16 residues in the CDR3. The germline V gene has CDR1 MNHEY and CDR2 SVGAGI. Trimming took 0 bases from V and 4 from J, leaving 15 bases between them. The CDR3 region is CASSYSKPGISTEAFF. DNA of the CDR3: TGTGCCAGCAGTTACTCGAAGCCAGGGATTAGCACTGAAGCTTTCTTT.

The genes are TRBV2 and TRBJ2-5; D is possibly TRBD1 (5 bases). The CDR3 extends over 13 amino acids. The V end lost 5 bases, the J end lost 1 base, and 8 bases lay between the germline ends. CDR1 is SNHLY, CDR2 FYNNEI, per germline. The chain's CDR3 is CASSLDSQETQYF. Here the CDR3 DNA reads TGTGCCAGCAGTCTAGACAGCCAAGAGACCCAGTACTTC.

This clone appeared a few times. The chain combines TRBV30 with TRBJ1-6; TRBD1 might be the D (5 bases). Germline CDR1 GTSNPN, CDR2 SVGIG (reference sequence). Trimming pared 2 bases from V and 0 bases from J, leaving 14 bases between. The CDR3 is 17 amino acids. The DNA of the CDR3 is TGTGCCTGGAGTACCACAGGCCCGAGCTCCTATAATTCACCCCTCCACTTT. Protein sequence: CAWSTTGPSSYNSPLHF.

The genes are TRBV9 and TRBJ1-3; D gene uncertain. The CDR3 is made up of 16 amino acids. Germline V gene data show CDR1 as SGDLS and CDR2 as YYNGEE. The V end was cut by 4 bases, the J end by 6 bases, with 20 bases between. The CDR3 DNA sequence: TGTGCCAGCAGCCCCTTTGACTCGGTTCACGAAAACACCATATATTTT. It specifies CASSPFDSVHENTIYF.

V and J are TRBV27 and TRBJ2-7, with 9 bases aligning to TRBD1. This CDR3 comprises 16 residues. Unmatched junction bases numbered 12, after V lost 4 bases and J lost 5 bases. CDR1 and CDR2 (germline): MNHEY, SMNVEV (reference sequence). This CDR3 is CASSSLTGTGTHEQYF. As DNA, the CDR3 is TGTGCCAGCAGTTCTCTTACCGGGACAGGGACGCACGAGCAGTACTTC.

DNA for the CDR3: TGCGCCAGCGGGGAGAACACTAATGAAAAACTGTTTTTT. It encodes CASGENTNEKLFF. V is TRBV10-2 and J is TRBJ1-4; D gene ambiguous. This CDR3 comprises 13 residues. CDR1 is WSHSY and CDR2 is SAAADI in the germline V gene. With 8 bases removed from V and 2 bases from J, the gap between germline ends came to 9 bases.

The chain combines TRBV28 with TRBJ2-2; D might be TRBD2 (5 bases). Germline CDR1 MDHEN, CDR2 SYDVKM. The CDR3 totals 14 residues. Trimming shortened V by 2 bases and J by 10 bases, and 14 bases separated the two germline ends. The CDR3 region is CASSLGLAVEELFF. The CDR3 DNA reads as TGTGCCAGCAGTTTAGGTCTAGCCGTGGAGGAGCTGTTTTTT. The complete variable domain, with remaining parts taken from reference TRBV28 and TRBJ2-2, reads DVKVTQSSRYLVKRTGEKVFLECVQDMDHENMFWYRQDPGLGLRLIYFSYDVKMKEKGDIPEGYSVSREKKERFSLILESASTNQTSMYLCASSLGLAVEELFFGEGSRLTVL.

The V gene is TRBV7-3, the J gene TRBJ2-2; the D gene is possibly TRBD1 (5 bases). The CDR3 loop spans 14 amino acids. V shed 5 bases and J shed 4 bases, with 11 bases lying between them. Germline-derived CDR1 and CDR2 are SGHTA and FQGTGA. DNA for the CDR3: TGTGCCAGCAGCACCAGGGCTTTCACCGGGGAGCTGTTTTTT. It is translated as CASSTRAFTGELFF.

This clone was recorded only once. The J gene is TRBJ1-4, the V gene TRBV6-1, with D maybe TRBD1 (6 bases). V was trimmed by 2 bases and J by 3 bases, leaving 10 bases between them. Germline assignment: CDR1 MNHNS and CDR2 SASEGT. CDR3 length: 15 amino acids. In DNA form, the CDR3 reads TGTGCCAGCAGTGAACTCGGACAGCCTAATGAAAAACTGTTTTTT. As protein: CASSELGQPNEKLFF.

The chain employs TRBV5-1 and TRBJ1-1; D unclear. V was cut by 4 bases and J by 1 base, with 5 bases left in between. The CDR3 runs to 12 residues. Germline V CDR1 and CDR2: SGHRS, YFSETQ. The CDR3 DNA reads TGCGCCAGCAGCCCATCGAACACTGAAGCTTTCTTT. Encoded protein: CASSPSNTEAFF. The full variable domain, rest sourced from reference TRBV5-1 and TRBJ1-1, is KAGVTQTPRYLIKTRGQQVTLSCSPISGHRSVSWYQQTPGQGLQFLFEYFSETQRNKGNFPGRFSGRQFSNSRSEMNVSTLELGDSALYLCASSPSNTEAFFGQGTRLTVV.

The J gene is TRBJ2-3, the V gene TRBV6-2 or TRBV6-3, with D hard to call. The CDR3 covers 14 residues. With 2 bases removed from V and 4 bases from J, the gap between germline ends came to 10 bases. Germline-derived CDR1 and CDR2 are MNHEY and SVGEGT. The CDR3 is CASSYGGEADTQYF. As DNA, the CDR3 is TGTGCCAGCAGTTACGGTGGTGAGGCAGATACGCAGTATTTT.

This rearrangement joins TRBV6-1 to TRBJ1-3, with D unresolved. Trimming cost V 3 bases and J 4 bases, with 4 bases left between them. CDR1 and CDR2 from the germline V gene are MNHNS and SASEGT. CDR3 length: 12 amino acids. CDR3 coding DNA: TGTGCCAGCAGTGAGACAGGAAACACCATATATTTT. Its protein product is CASSETGNTIYF.

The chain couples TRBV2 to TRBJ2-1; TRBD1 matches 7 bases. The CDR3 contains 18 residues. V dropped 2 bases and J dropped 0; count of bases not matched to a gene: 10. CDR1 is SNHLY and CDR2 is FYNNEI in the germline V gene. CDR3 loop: CASSEIVLRDSSYNEQFF. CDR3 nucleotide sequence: TGTGCCAGCAGTGAAATAGTGCTCCGGGACAGCTCCTACAATGAGCAGTTCTTC. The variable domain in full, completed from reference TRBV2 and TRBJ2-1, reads EPEVTQTPSHQVTQMGQEVILRCVPISNHLYFYWYRQILGQKVEFLVSFYNNEISEKSEIFDDQFSVERPDGSNFTLKIRSTKLEDSAMYFCASSEIVLRDSSYNEQFFGPGTRLTVL.

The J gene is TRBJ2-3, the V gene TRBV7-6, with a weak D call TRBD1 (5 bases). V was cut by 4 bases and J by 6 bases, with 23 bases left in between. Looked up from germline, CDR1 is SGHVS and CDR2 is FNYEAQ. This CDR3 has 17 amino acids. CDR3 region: CASSSQSLQGNRDTQYF. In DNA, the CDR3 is TGTGCCAGCAGCTCACAATCATTGCAGGGAAATAGGGATACGCAGTATTTT.

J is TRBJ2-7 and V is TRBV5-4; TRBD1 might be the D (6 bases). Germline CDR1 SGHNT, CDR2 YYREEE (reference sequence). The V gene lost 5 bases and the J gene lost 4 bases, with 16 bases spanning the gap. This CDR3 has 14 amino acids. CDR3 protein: CASSPGTNKYEQYF. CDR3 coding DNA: TGTGCCAGCAGTCCCGGGACAAATAAGTACGAGCAGTACTTC.

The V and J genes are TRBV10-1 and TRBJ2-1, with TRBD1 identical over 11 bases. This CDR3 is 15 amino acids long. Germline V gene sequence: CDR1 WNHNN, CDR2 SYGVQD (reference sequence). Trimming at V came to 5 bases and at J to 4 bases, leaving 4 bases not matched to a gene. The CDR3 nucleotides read TGCGCCAGCAGTCGGACAGGGGGCACGTACAATGAGCAGTTCTTC. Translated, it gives CASSRTGGTYNEQFF.

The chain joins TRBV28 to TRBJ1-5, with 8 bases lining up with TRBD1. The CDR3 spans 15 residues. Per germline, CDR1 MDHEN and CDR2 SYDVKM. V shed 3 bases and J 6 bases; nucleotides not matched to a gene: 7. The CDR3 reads CASSFVRGQGQPQHF. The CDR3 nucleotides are TGTGCCAGCAGTTTTGTCAGGGGGCAGGGTCAGCCCCAGCATTTT.

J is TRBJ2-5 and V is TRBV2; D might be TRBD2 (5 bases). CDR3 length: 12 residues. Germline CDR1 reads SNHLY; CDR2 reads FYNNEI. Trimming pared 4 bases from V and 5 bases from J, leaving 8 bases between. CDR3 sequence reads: CASSGGLETQYF. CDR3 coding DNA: TGTGCCAGCAGTGGAGGGCTGGAGACCCAGTACTTC.

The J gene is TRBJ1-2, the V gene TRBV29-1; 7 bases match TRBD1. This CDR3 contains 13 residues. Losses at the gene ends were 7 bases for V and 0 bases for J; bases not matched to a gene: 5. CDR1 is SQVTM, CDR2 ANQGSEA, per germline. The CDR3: CSGRDSSNYGYTF. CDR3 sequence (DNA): TGCAGCGGCCGGGACAGTTCTAACTATGGCTACACCTTC.

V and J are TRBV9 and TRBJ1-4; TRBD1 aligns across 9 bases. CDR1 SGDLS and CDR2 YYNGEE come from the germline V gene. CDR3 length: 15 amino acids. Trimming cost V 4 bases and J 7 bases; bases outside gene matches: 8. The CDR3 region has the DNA TGTGCCAGCAGCCCGCGGACAGGGGAAGGTGAAAAACTGTTTTTT. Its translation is CASSPRTGEGEKLFF.

The CDR3 spells CASSQDLPGPTTAFF. The CDR3 nucleotides read TGTGCCAGCAGCCAAGATCTTCCAGGCCCGACCACAGCTTTCTTT. V usage is TRBV3-1 (or the pseudogene TRBV3-2) and J usage is TRBJ1-1; D call uncertain. The germline gives CDR1 LGHDT, CDR2 YNNKEL (reference sequence). The V end was cut by 0 bases, the J end by 10 bases, with 18 bases between. This CDR3 contains 15 residues.

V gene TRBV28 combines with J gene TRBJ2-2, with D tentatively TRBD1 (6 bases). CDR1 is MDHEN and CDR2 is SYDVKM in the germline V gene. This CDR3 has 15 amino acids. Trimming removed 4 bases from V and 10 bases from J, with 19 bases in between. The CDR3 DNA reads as TGTGCCAGCAGTTCCACTCGACAGGCCCCGGAGGAGCTGTTTTTT. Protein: CASSSTRQAPEELFF.